This note documents a single T cell receptor (beta chain) sequence. This CDR3 comprises 15 residues. V lost 3 bases and J lost 8; bases outside the gene matches: 5. Germline CDR1 and CDR2: KGHDR and SFDVKD. The data derive from a study of low-dose radiotherapy and immunotherapy resistance in tumors. Study at large: Members of Cohort 2 were treated with 1 Gy per fraction every two weeks; their total was 13 Gy over 26 weeks.

Covering alpha and beta chains, TRAV- and TRBV-specific primers were used for the first-strand cDNA. The authors amplified TCRs for approximately 18 PCR cycles with a constant-region primer and a V-primer adapter. In vitro transcription served to amplify the mRNA that had been isolated. From the reads, TCRdb called clonotypes with MiXCR, one entry per CDR3 protein. The sample records roughly 60,000 distinct CDR3 sequences, roughly a quarter being singletons. Noted time point: before trial treatment. Ipilimumab, nivolumab, aspirin, low-dose cyclophosphamide and low-dose radiotherapy were administered to donors.

The sequence came from a male donor with prostate cancer. J is TRBJ2-1 and V is TRBV24-1, with 11 bases lining up with TRBD2. The specimen comprised PBMCs, sampled before treatment. CDR3 amino acids: CATSDTSGRGDEQFF. The CDR3, as DNA: TGTGCCACCAGTGATACTAGCGGGAGAGGCGATGAGCAGTTCTTC.